The rows below give T cell receptor beta chains drawn from one sample of a study of T cell responses to AZD1222 COVID-19 vaccine. Generated by immunoSEQ multiplex PCR, the TCRdb table keeps only in-frame clones and is missing some. Found here are 150,000 to 200,000 clones, roughly 94% of them singletons; the top ten hold around 0.98%. This specimen was peripheral blood, taken 28 days after the second AZD1222 dose. The receptors here all came from an adult who received the AZD1222 COVID-19 vaccine. The CDR3 runs from the conserved cysteine through the conserved F or W. D genes are given only for firm matches. A clone size is listed for some rows: how often the clone was seen (once, few, many), or a class if it is expanded.

.,.,TRBV7-8,TRBJ1-2,CASSLIKATPYGYTF,TGTGCCAGCAGCTTAATTAAGGCCACACCGTATGGCTACACCTTC
.,.,TRBV5-1,TRBJ1-5,CASSFLLGLWGPNQPQHF,TGCGCCAGCAGCTTTTTGCTGGGGCTTTGGGGCCCCAATCAGCCCCAGCATTTT
.,.,TRBV3-1/TRBV3-2,TRBJ2-1,CASSQDRLAIHNEQFF,TGTGCCAGCAGCCAAGATCGGCTAGCTATTCACAATGAGCAGTTCTTC
.,.,TRBV5-5,TRBJ2-5,CASSLGPPGETQYF,TGTGCCAGCAGTTTAGGTCCTCCTGGGGAGACCCAGTACTTC
.,TRBD1,TRBV5-1,TRBJ2-7,CASSSGQAHSYEQYF,TGCGCCAGCAGCTCGGGACAGGCTCACTCCTACGAGCAGTACTTC
.,.,TRBV19,TRBJ1-2,CASSITGKHGYTF,TGTGCCAGTAGTATTACCGGGAAGCATGGCTACACCTTC
.,TRBD1,TRBV30,TRBJ1-1,CAWSSRGRAFF,TGTGCCTGGAGTTCCAGGGGGCGAGCTTTCTTT
.,.,TRBV11-2,TRBJ1-1,CASSPQSGWQRNTEAFF,TGTGCCAGCAGTCCCCAGTCAGGATGGCAGAGAAACACTGAAGCTTTCTTT
.,.,TRBV7-9,TRBJ2-1,CASSLGASSYNEQFF,TGTGCCAGCAGCTTAGGCGCTAGCTCCTACAATGAGCAGTTCTTC
.,.,TRBV11-3,TRBJ2-7,CASSLNRDSYEQYF,TGTGCCAGCAGCTTAAACAGGGACTCCTACGAGCAGTACTTC
.,.,TRBV27,TRBJ1-1,CASSPRGGGTEAFF,TGTGCCAGCAGTCCAAGGGGGGGTGGAACTGAAGCTTTCTTT
.,.,TRBV6-5,TRBJ1-3,CASRRGYSGNTIYF,TGTGCCAGCAGGAGGGGCTACTCTGGAAACACCATATATTTT
.,.,TRBV7-9,TRBJ1-1,CASTTFAGRMNTEAFF,TGTGCCAGCACCACTTTCGCTGGCAGGATGAACACTGAAGCTTTCTTT
.,TRBD1,TRBV10-3,TRBJ1-1,CAISVRQGVSEAFF,TGTGCCATCAGTGTCCGACAGGGAGTCTCTGAAGCTTTCTTT
.,.,TRBV5-4,TRBJ1-5,CASSLGGGLGGNQPQHF,TGTGCCAGCAGCTTGGGGGGGGGCTTAGGCGGCAATCAGCCCCAGCATTTT
.,.,TRBV19,TRBJ2-3,CASSITYRGDTQYF,TGTGCCAGTAGTATAACTTATCGGGGGGATACGCAGTATTTT
.,TRBD1,TRBV7-8,TRBJ1-3,CASGTGGYSGNTIYF,TGTGCCAGCGGGACAGGGGGCTACTCTGGAAACACCATATATTTT
.,TRBD1,TRBV18,TRBJ1-2,CASSSSGTGDYGYTF,TGTGCCAGCTCATCCTCCGGGACAGGGGACTATGGCTACACCTTC
once,.,TRBV5-4,TRBJ2-7,CASSLVGAPDSYEQYF,TGTGCCAGCAGCTTGGTGGGGGCCCCGGACTCCTACGAGCAGTACTTC
.,.,TRBV18,TRBJ1-2,CASSPPDRRGYTF,TGTGCCAGCTCACCACCCGACAGGAGGGGCTACACCTTC
.,.,TRBV29-1,TRBJ2-5,CSVEGQVQETQYF,TGCAGCGTTGAAGGCCAGGTCCAAGAGACCCAGTACTTC
.,TRBD1,TRBV6-6,TRBJ2-3,CASSRTGGSLLRTDTQYF,TGTGCCAGCAGTCGGACAGGGGGATCTCTTCTCCGCACAGATACGCAGTATTTT
.,.,TRBV19,TRBJ2-2,CASSIQNTGELFF,TGTGCCAGTAGTATCCAGAACACCGGGGAGCTGTTTTTT
.,.,TRBV14,TRBJ2-1,CASSRRMGPRLYYNEQFF,TGTGCCAGCAGCCGCCGGATGGGGCCGCGGCTATACTACAATGAGCAGTTCTTC
.,TRBD1,TRBV18,TRBJ2-1,CASSPPSLIATGMQFF,TGTGCCAGCTCACCACCGAGTCTGATCGCGACAGGGATGCAGTTCTTC
once,.,TRBV7-9,TRBJ2-1,CASSLTRGRVDEQFF,TGTGCCAGCAGCTTAACCCGGGGGCGAGTCGATGAGCAGTTCTTC
.,.,TRBV5-1,TRBJ1-6,CASSLIQGGSPLHF,TGCGCCAGCAGCTTGATACAGGGAGGTTCACCCCTCCACTTT
.,.,TRBV19,TRBJ1-1,CASSSMYGYANTEAFF,TGTGCCAGTAGTTCAATGTACGGGTATGCGAACACTGAAGCTTTCTTT
.,TRBD1,TRBV19,TRBJ1-5,CASSIGGGGKEPQHF,TGTGCCAGTAGTATAGGAGGAGGGGGCAAAGAGCCCCAGCATTTT
once,.,TRBV2,TRBJ1-1,CASSAQGENTEAFF,TGTGCCAGCAGTGCTCAGGGAGAGAACACTGAAGCTTTCTTT
.,.,TRBV5-6,TRBJ1-2,CASSLAGDPNYGYTF,TGTGCCAGCAGCTTGGCAGGAGATCCTAACTATGGCTACACCTTC
.,TRBD2,TRBV20-1,TRBJ2-1,CSASAGGGLHNEQFF,TGCAGTGCTAGTGCGGGCGGGGGGTTACACAATGAGCAGTTCTTC
.,.,TRBV19,TRBJ1-1,CASSIDQGGGSEAFF,TGTGCCAGTAGTATAGATCAGGGCGGGGGTTCTGAAGCTTTCTTT
.,.,TRBV9,TRBJ2-3,CASSEGRGQPDTQYF,TGTGCCAGCAGCGAAGGGCGGGGGCAACCAGATACGCAGTATTTT
few,.,TRBV11-2,TRBJ2-7,CASSLGLGRSYEQYF,TGTGCCAGCAGCTTAGGTTTGGGACGCTCCTACGAGCAGTACTTC
.,.,TRBV7-6,TRBJ2-6,CASSPDVPSNVLTF,TGTGCCAGCAGCCCTGACGTACCCTCCAACGTCCTGACTTTC
.,.,TRBV5-6,TRBJ2-7,CASSLVGGTYEQYF,TGTGCCAGCAGCTTGGTTGGAGGGACCTACGAGCAGTACTTC
.,TRBD2,TRBV10-3,TRBJ2-3,CAISEGLAGGALGTQYF,TGTGCCATCAGTGAGGGTTTAGCGGGGGGGGCGCTGGGTACGCAGTATTTT
.,.,TRBV19,TRBJ1-3,CASNPLGSGNTIYF,TGTGCCAGTAACCCTCTCGGCTCTGGAAACACCATATATTTT
.,TRBD2,TRBV24-1,TRBJ2-3,CATSDLRGGQVDTQYF,TGTGCCACCAGTGATTTGCGGGGGGGGCAGGTAGATACGCAGTATTTT
.,.,TRBV30,TRBJ1-2,CAWSVSNYGYTF,TGTGCCTGGAGTGTTAGCAACTATGGCTACACCTTC
.,TRBD2,TRBV14,TRBJ2-5,CASSHGGGKETQYF,TGTGCCAGCAGCCATGGGGGGGGAAAAGAGACCCAGTACTTC
.,.,TRBV9,TRBJ1-1,CASSVGGRNTEAFF,TGTGCCAGCAGCGTTGGGGGGCGGAACACTGAAGCTTTCTTT
once,TRBD1,TRBV10-3,TRBJ2-3,CAISPGQGYDTQYF,TGTGCCATCAGCCCGGGACAGGGCTATGACACGCAGTATTTT
.,.,TRBV3-1/TRBV3-2,TRBJ2-1,CASSPSGGEQFF,TGTGCCAGCAGCCCAAGTGGGGGTGAGCAGTTCTTC
.,.,TRBV6-1,TRBJ2-7,CASSEGLYEQYF,TGTGCCAGCAGTGAAGGGCTCTACGAGCAGTACTTC
.,.,TRBV25-1,TRBJ1-4,CASSDRNNEKLFF,TGTGCCAGCAGTGACAGGAATAATGAAAAACTGTTTTTT
.,.,TRBV4-2,TRBJ1-1,CASSPEYYTEAFF,TGTGCCAGCAGCCCCGAATACTACACTGAAGCTTTCTTT
.,.,TRBV6-6,TRBJ1-4,CASSSGGMGSEKLFF,TGTGCCAGCAGTTCCGGGGGAATGGGGAGTGAAAAACTGTTTTTT
.,TRBD1,TRBV27,TRBJ1-5,CASTPTGTGSQPQHF,TGTGCCAGCACCCCTACCGGGACAGGGAGTCAGCCCCAGCATTTT
once,.,TRBV3-1/TRBV3-2,TRBJ1-1,CASSQEGTNTEAFF,TGTGCCAGCAGCCAAGAGGGGACGAACACTGAAGCTTTCTTT
.,.,TRBV6-6,TRBJ1-1,CASTQEFEAFF,TGTGCCAGCACCCAAGAATTTGAAGCTTTCTTT
.,.,TRBV6-5,TRBJ1-2,CATNAQTGRYGYTF,TGTGCCACTAACGCCCAGACAGGCAGATATGGCTACACCTTC
.,.,TRBV10-3,TRBJ1-2,CAISEPGAPYYGYTF,TGTGCCATCAGTGAGCCCGGGGCCCCATACTATGGCTACACCTTC
.,.,TRBV6-5,TRBJ1-1,CARNRVRMNTEAFF,TGTGCCAGAAACCGGGTTCGGATGAACACTGAAGCTTTCTTT
.,.,TRBV7-9,TRBJ2-1,CASSLGLGVAQFF,TGTGCCAGCAGCTTGGGGTTAGGAGTGGCTCAGTTCTTC
.,.,TRBV21-1,TRBJ2-5,CASSKGQGELSREVQETQYF,TGTGCCAGCAGCAAAGGCCAGGGGGAACTCTCCCGCGAGGTCCAAGAGACCCAGTACTTC
.,TRBD1,TRBV3-1/TRBV3-2,TRBJ1-2,CASSRGTAQDYGYTF,TGTGCCAGCAGCCGCGGGACAGCCCAGGACTATGGCTACACCTTC
.,TRBD1,TRBV9,TRBJ1-4,CASSLSGTDFEKLFF,TGTGCCAGCAGCCTATCCGGGACAGACTTTGAAAAACTGTTTTTT
.,TRBD1,TRBV7-2,TRBJ2-7,CASSLVGTGAYEQYF,TGTGCCAGCAGCTTAGTGGGGACAGGGGCCTACGAGCAGTACTTC